This T cell receptor beta chain was recorded in a study of blood T cell repertoires in COVID-19. As for the study in general: PBMCs, B-cell-depleted T cells, or T cells were the source of the cDNA or gDNA that made up the material.

The CDR3 consists of 13 residues. CDR1 is SQVTM and CDR2 is ANQGSEA in the germline V gene. Trimming removed 6 bases at V and 6 bases at J, with 17 bases between. This table comes from immunoSEQ multiplex PCR, and its TCRdb copy is limited to in-frame clones, with some not included. This sample carries roughly 93,000 clones, roughly 80% of them seen once, and the ten largest clones take about 10%. The specimen was peripheral blood. This TCR was sampled from a woman older than 75 with acute or convalescent COVID-19. This sequence joins TRBV29-1 and TRBJ1-1, with D possibly matching TRBD1 (6 bases). The CDR3, as DNA: TGCAGCGTCTCGACAGGCCGTGTCGCTGAAGCTTTCTTT. As protein: CSVSTGRVAEAFF.